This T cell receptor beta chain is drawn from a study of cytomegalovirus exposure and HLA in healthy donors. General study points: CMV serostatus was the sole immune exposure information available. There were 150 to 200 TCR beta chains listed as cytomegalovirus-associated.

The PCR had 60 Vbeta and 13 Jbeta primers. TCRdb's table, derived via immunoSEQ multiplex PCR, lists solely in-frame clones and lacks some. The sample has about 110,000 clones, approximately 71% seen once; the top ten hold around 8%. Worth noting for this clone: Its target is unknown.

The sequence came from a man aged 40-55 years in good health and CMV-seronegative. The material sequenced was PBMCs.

Here the CDR3 reads CASSPSPTGGRETQYF. The CDR3 DNA reads TGTGCCAGCAGTCCCTCCCCGACAGGGGGCCGGGAGACCCAGTACTTC. The chain is built from TRBV27 and TRBJ2-5; 10 nucleotides agree with TRBD1. Germline CDR1 and CDR2: MNHEY and SMNVEV (reference sequence). V trimming: 5 bases; J trimming: 5 bases; junction bases outside the gene matches: 11. The CDR3 length is 16 residues.